These T cell receptor beta chains were read from a single sample in a study of blood T cell repertoires in COVID-19. Assay: immunoSEQ multiplex PCR; the TCRdb copy retains only in-frame clones and omits some. In the table there are 170,000 or so clones, approximately 86% of which are singletons. Input material: peripheral blood. The receptors were sampled from a man between 60 and 75 years old with COVID-19, enrolled during active disease. The CDR3 runs from the conserved cysteine through the conserved F or W. D genes are given only for firm matches. Size tells how often a clone was seen (once, few, many) or the class of an expanded clone, and some rows leave it out.

CDR3 DNA,CDR3 protein,D gene,V gene,J gene,clone size
TGCGCCAGCAGCGGACTGGGAGACGGGACTGAAGCTTTCTTT,CASSGLGDGTEAFF,-,TRBV5-1,TRBJ1-1,-
TGTGCCAGCAGTAACCTCAGACAGGGAAATCATGAGCAGTTCTTC,CASSNLRQGNHEQFF,TRBD1,TRBV6-5,TRBJ2-1,-
TGTGCCAGCAGCAAAGTAGGCAGGGTCTACAATGAGCAGTTCTTC,CASSKVGRVYNEQFF,-,TRBV21-1,TRBJ2-1,-
TGCAGCGCTTTTAGCGGGAGGGCCGGCACAGATACGCAGTATTTT,CSAFSGRAGTDTQYF,TRBD2,TRBV29-1,TRBJ2-3,-
TGTGCCAGCAGTTCCCAGGGGGCGATTGGAAACACCATATATTTT,CASSSQGAIGNTIYF,TRBD1,TRBV28,TRBJ1-3,-
TGCAGCGTTGGTGCCGGGGTCCAAGAGACCCAGTACTTC,CSVGAGVQETQYF,-,TRBV29-1,TRBJ2-5,-
TGTGCCAGCAGCAGGACAGGGAACCGCAATCAGCCCCAGCATTTT,CASSRTGNRNQPQHF,TRBD1,TRBV7-9,TRBJ1-5,-
TGTGCCAGCTCTAAGCGGAGTTCCTACAATGAGCAGTTCTTC,CASSKRSSYNEQFF,-,TRBV9,TRBJ2-1,-
TGTGCCACAGCAAAGGTGAGGATCGAAGCTTTCTTT,CATAKVRIEAFF,-,TRBV28,TRBJ1-1,-
TGCGCCAGCAGCCACCAAAGACTAGCGGGAAGTTACGATGAGCAGTTCTTC,CASSHQRLAGSYDEQFF,TRBD2,TRBV4-3,TRBJ2-1,-
TGTGCCAGCAGCGCCCCGGGACAAAACTATGGCTACACCTTC,CASSAPGQNYGYTF,-,TRBV7-2,TRBJ1-2,once
TGTGCCAGCAGGGAACAGGGGGCGCAGGATGGCTACACCTTC,CASREQGAQDGYTF,TRBD1,TRBV5-4,TRBJ1-2,few
TGTGCCAGCAGCACGACAGCTAACTACGAGCAGTACTTC,CASSTTANYEQYF,-,TRBV7-2,TRBJ2-7,-
TGCAGCGTCCAGGACAGGGGGCGCAGCCAGGCTGGCTACACCTTC,CSVQDRGRSQAGYTF,TRBD1,TRBV29-1,TRBJ1-2,-
TGTGCCAGCTCACCACTAGGGGGCACTGAAGCTTTCTTT,CASSPLGGTEAFF,-,TRBV18,TRBJ1-1,-
TGTGCCAGCAGTTTATCGAAACGGGTTCTATCGGGGACTGAAGCTTTCTTT,CASSLSKRVLSGTEAFF,-,TRBV27,TRBJ1-1,few
TGTGCCAGTAGGCCTCAATACGGGAACACTGAAGCTTTCTTT,CASRPQYGNTEAFF,-,TRBV19,TRBJ1-1,-
TGTGCCAGCAGTTTATCTGGACAGAGCAATCAGCCCCAGCATTTT,CASSLSGQSNQPQHF,-,TRBV6-5,TRBJ1-5,-
TGTGCCAGCAGCCAGGACTTTATAGCGGGGGGTTCTTACAATGAGCAGTTCTTC,CASSQDFIAGGSYNEQFF,TRBD2,TRBV3-1/TRBV3-2,TRBJ2-1,-
TGTGCCAGCAGTGGAAACCTAGGACAGCGTTCGACTGGGTACAATGAGCAGTTCTTC,CASSGNLGQRSTGYNEQFF,-,TRBV6-1,TRBJ2-1,-
TGTGCCAGCAGCCAAGAACAGGGGTTGAGAGGCGGCAAGGACACTGAAGCTTTCTTT,CASSQEQGLRGGKDTEAFF,TRBD1,TRBV4-2,TRBJ1-1,-
TGTGCCAGCAGTTACCCGAGTGGGCCAGGGGACCCCTACGAGCAGTACTTC,CASSYPSGPGDPYEQYF,-,TRBV6-2/TRBV6-3,TRBJ2-7,-
TGCGCCAGCAGCTTGCTAGTCCCGGGACTAGCGGGCGACAATGAGCAGTTCTTC,CASSLLVPGLAGDNEQFF,TRBD2,TRBV5-1,TRBJ2-1,-
TGTGCCACCAGTGATTCGGGACAGGGAAGTAGCTATGGCTACACCTTC,CATSDSGQGSSYGYTF,TRBD1,TRBV24-1,TRBJ1-2,-
TGTGCCAGTAGAAATTATGGACAGGGGGATAGAGAGACCCAGTACTTC,CASRNYGQGDRETQYF,TRBD1,TRBV19,TRBJ2-5,-
TGTGCCAGCAGTGTGCACGAGGCTATGGGAAACACCATATATTTT,CASSVHEAMGNTIYF,-,TRBV2,TRBJ1-3,few
TGTGCCAGCAGGGGACGACACGGGGGTACAGATACGCAGTATTTT,CASRGRHGGTDTQYF,-,TRBV2,TRBJ2-3,-
TGTGCCAGCGCGCCGGGGGACTCCTACAATGAGCAGTTCTTC,CASAPGDSYNEQFF,-,TRBV3-1/TRBV3-2,TRBJ2-1,-
TGCGCCAGCAGCCTAATAGCGGGAGAGACCTACGAGCAGTACTTC,CASSLIAGETYEQYF,TRBD2,TRBV4-3,TRBJ2-7,-
TGCGCCAGCAGCTTCGGTCAGGAAGGATATGGCTACACCTTC,CASSFGQEGYGYTF,-,TRBV5-1,TRBJ1-2,-
TGTGCCAGCGCACACTCAGGGGCAACCGGGGAGCTGTTTTTT,CASAHSGATGELFF,-,TRBV27,TRBJ2-2,-
TGTGCCAGCACTCACAGGGGTGGTGAAAAACTGTTTTTT,CASTHRGGEKLFF,TRBD1,TRBV5-6,TRBJ1-4,-
TGTGCCAGCAGCCTTAGACAGGCCTCGGCTGAAGCTTTCTTT,CASSLRQASAEAFF,-,TRBV7-9,TRBJ1-1,-
TGTGCCAGCAGTGACCAGGACAGAATAAGCTACGAGCAGTACTTC,CASSDQDRISYEQYF,-,TRBV6-1,TRBJ2-7,-
TGTGCCAGCAGGGGGGACAGGGTCAGGGCACCCCTCCACTTT,CASRGDRVRAPLHF,TRBD1,TRBV27,TRBJ1-6,-
TGTGCCAGCAGCTTAGGGACAGGGCCCACAGATACGCAGTATTTT,CASSLGTGPTDTQYF,TRBD1,TRBV7-9,TRBJ2-3,-
TGTGCCAGCAGCCCGTCAGGGCGCTTCGCCTATGGCTACACCTTC,CASSPSGRFAYGYTF,-,TRBV7-8,TRBJ1-2,-
TGTGCCAGCAGCTCCGACAGACCGGAGACCCAGTACTTC,CASSSDRPETQYF,-,TRBV5-6,TRBJ2-5,-
TGTGCCAGCAGCTTACAGGGGACGGCACTGGATGGCTACACCTTC,CASSLQGTALDGYTF,-,TRBV7-2,TRBJ1-2,-
TGTGCCAGCAGCCTACTAGCGGGAGTGGTCAATGAGCAGTTCTTC,CASSLLAGVVNEQFF,TRBD2,TRBV11-3,TRBJ2-1,-
TGTGCCAGCAGCCTCGGGAGTAGGGGGCACGATGGCTACACCTTC,CASSLGSRGHDGYTF,TRBD1,TRBV27,TRBJ1-2,-
TGTGCCACCAGTGATTCTTCCAGGGCTGAAAACACCATATATTTT,CATSDSSRAENTIYF,-,TRBV24-1,TRBJ1-3,-
TGTGCCAGCAGATGGGGGGGGGCTAGAGGCACTGAAGCTTTCTTT,CASRWGGARGTEAFF,-,TRBV28,TRBJ1-1,-
TGTGCCAGTAGTAATGACAGGATTACTAGATATAGCAATCAGCCCCAGCATTTT,CASSNDRITRYSNQPQHF,-,TRBV19,TRBJ1-5,-
TGTGCCAGCAGGTCAGGTCAGGCGCGAGAGACCCAGTACTTC,CASRSGQARETQYF,-,TRBV28,TRBJ2-5,-
TGTGCCAGCAGCGGCCCGGGACAGGGAACGAGGTACGAGCAGTACTTC,CASSGPGQGTRYEQYF,TRBD1,TRBV6-2/TRBV6-3,TRBJ2-7,-
TGTGCCACCAGTGATTTGGCAGGGGACGGTGGCTACACCTTC,CATSDLAGDGGYTF,-,TRBV24-1,TRBJ1-2,-
TGTGCCAGCAGTCCGGGGGGGGTTGAGCAGTTCTTC,CASSPGGVEQFF,TRBD2,TRBV6-6,TRBJ2-1,-
TGTGCCAGCTCTCCACCGGACACCTATGAAAAACTGTTTTTT,CASSPPDTYEKLFF,-,TRBV18,TRBJ1-4,-
TGTGCCAGCAGTGAACCTGTCAGGGGGATGACCGGGGAGCTGTTTTTT,CASSEPVRGMTGELFF,TRBD1,TRBV2,TRBJ2-2,-
TGTGCCTGGAGCGCTATAGGGGGCACTAATGAAAAACTGTTTTTT,CAWSAIGGTNEKLFF,TRBD1,TRBV30,TRBJ1-4,-
TGTGCCATCATGGAGGGAACCGGGGAGCTGTTTTTT,CAIMEGTGELFF,-,TRBV10-3,TRBJ2-2,-